The clone carrying this TCR beta chain showed up just a few times. Its specificity is not known. Patients all relapsed after autologous stem cell transplantation, and there was variation in brentuximab vedotin exposure. Complete response, partial response or progressive disease constituted the best responses recorded. The data derive from a study of PD-1 blockade in classical Hodgkin lymphoma. Study-wide results and caveats: Some patients started nivolumab under 1 year after ASCT, and they were excluded. In newly diagnosed patients, baseline TCR diversity was reportedly below that of healthy donors.

Assay used: immunoSEQ multiplex PCR; TCRdb lists only in-frame clones, some missing. The sample yields approximately 25,000 clones, about 80% seen once. The starting material was peripheral blood mononuclear cells (PBMCs), obtained before the second cycle of nivolumab. The sequence came from a human donor with classical Hodgkin lymphoma.

CDR3 nucleotide sequence: TGCGCCAGCAGCTTGGAGGGCAGGGACACAGATACGCAGTATTTT. It codes for CASSLEGRDTDTQYF. The rearrangement joins TRBV5-1 to TRBJ2-3, with D tentatively TRBD1 (5 bases). Trimming left V 0 bases short and J 2 bases short, with 10 bases between. Looked up from germline, CDR1 is SGHRS and CDR2 is YFSETQ. CDR3 size: 15 residues.